The present T cell receptor beta chain was sequenced within a study of blood T cell repertoires in COVID-19. At the level of the study: COVID-19 samples collected from the United States, Italy and Spain covered acute and convalescent phases. The cDNA or gDNA used as material had been derived from T cells, B-cell-depleted T cells, or PBMCs.

Per germline, CDR1 MNHEY and CDR2 SMNVEV (reference sequence). The length of the CDR3 is 12 residues. Trimming shortened V by 2 bases and J by 6 bases, and 7 bases separated the two germline ends. Per the original methods: From reference gene primer amplification, estimates of nucleated cell counts were derived. The table came from immunoSEQ multiplex PCR; TCRdb's copy has only in-frame clones and leaves some out. V, J and clone size are those of that table, while D and trimming were read from the DNA. Here the sample spans about 60,000 clones, around 85% being singletons. Material: peripheral blood. The sequence was collected from a woman between 70 and 85 years old with acute or convalescent COVID-19. The V and J genes are TRBV27 and TRBJ1-1; D is unclear. CDR3: CASSLRGAEAFF. In DNA form, the CDR3 reads TGTGCCAGCAGTTTACGGGGTGCTGAAGCTTTCTTT.